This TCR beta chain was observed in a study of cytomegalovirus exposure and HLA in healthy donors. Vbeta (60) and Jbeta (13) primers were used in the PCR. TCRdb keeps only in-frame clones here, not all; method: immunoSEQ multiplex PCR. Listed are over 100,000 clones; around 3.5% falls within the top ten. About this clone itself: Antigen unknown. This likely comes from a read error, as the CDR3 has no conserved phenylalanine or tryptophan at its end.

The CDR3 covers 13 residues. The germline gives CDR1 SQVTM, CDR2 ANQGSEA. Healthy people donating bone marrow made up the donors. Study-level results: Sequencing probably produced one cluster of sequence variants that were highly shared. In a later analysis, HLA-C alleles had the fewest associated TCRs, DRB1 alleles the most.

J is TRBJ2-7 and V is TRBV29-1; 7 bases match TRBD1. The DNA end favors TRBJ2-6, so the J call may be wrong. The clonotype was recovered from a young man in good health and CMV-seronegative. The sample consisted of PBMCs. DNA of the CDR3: TGCAGCGTGCTACAACAGGGGACCCCTGACCTGACTCTC. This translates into CSVLQQGTPDLTL.